This TCR beta chain came from a study of shared clonotypes between healthy human individuals. J lost 0 bases, V lost 7 bases, and 3 bases had no gene match. Germline V gene data show CDR1 as MNHNS and CDR2 as SASEGT. CDR3 size: 14 residues. In the study's own analysis: As immunoSEQ supplied junction-only sequences (without quality scores), filtering differed. The method was immunoSEQ multiplex PCR; TCRdb's version includes in-frame clones alone and lacks a portion of them. Clonal size and the V and J genes are those of that table, whereas D and trimming came from the DNA. The table has some 1.4 million clones, approximately 97% seen once; the top ten hold approximately 1%.

Source material: naive CD4+ T cells sorted from blood. Described subset: CD45RA+ positively selected. The receptor was isolated from a man aged 25-40 years in good health. The chain couples TRBV6-1 to TRBJ2-4; 7 bases are a match to TRBD2. This chain's CDR3 is CASIWGGAKNIQYF. The CDR3 DNA is TGTGCCAGCATATGGGGGGGAGCCAAAAACATTCAGTACTTC.